One and the same sample provided the 19 T cell receptor beta chains below, sequenced in a study of blood T cell repertoires in COVID-19. Repertoires were generated with immunoSEQ multiplex PCR, while TCRdb's copy carries only in-frame clones and drops some. The sample lists under 65,000 clones, 80% to 95% seen once, with 9.1% in the top ten. Sequences were obtained from peripheral blood. Source of these receptors: a woman of 80 years or more with active COVID-19.

This chain uses TRBV7-9 with TRBJ2-3; D is possibly TRBD1 (6 bases). CDR3 size: 15 residues. Trimming removed 6 bases at V and 1 base at J, with 14 bases between. Germline V gene sequence: CDR1 SEHNR, CDR2 FQNEAQ (reference sequence). The CDR3 nucleotides read TGTGCCAGCAGGAAGAGGACAGCGGGCACAGATACGCAGTATTTT. This encodes CASRKRTAGTDTQYF.

The rearrangement uses TRBV6-2 or TRBV6-3 and TRBJ2-5; 7 positions match TRBD2. The J segment lost 13 bases and the V segment lost 7 bases, leaving 15 bases of the junction unmatched. The V gene's germline CDR1 is MNHEY and CDR2 SVGEGT. This CDR3 region has 13 residues. CDR3 nucleotides: TGTGCCAGCATCCCACTGGGAGGGGCACAACCGTACTTC. Translating gives CASIPLGGAQPYF.

This sequence joins TRBV12-5 and TRBJ2-1; D gene unclear. V shed 1 base and J shed 7 bases, with 5 bases lying between them. This CDR3 is 12 amino acids long. Germline V lookup: CDR1 LGHNT, CDR2 FRNRAP. CDR3 coding DNA: TGTGCTAGTGGTTTGGCTAAAAATGAGCAGTTCTTC. Amino acid sequence: CASGLAKNEQFF.

This chain uses TRBV19 with TRBJ1-1, with TRBD1 matching over 8 bases. V trimming: 3 bases; J trimming: 2 bases; junction bases outside the gene matches: 8. The CDR3 is 16 amino acids. The germline V gene encodes CDR1 LNHDA and CDR2 SQIVND (reference sequence). The CDR3 reads CASSIGQGRSNTEAFF. CDR3 nucleotides: TGTGCCAGTAGTATCGGACAGGGAAGAAGCAACACTGAAGCTTTCTTT.

The chain recombines TRBV7-2 with TRBJ1-5; D is ambiguous. V was cut by 4 bases and J by 8 bases, with 9 bases left in between. The CDR3 sequence is 12 residues long. In germline, CDR1 is SGHTA, CDR2 FQGNSA. CDR3 in amino acids: CASSSVPEPQHF. DNA for the CDR3: TGTGCCAGCAGCTCGGTACCGGAGCCCCAGCATTTT.

J is TRBJ2-1 and V is TRBV6-5; TRBD2 might be the D (6 bases). Germline-derived CDR1 and CDR2 are MNHEY and SVGAGI. This CDR3 contains 13 residues. Trimming cost V 5 bases and J 9 bases, with 14 bases left between them. The CDR3 region has the DNA TGTGCCAGCAGTCCGGGAGCAAACAGTGAGCAGTTCTTC. It specifies CASSPGANSEQFF.

This chain connects TRBV7-9 to TRBJ1-2; tentatively, D is TRBD1 (6 bases). This CDR3 has 16 amino acids. The germline gives CDR1 SEHNR, CDR2 FQNEAQ (reference sequence). V lost 0 bases and J lost 2, with 13 bases in between. CDR3 amino acids: CASSLALGQSNYGYTF. In DNA, the CDR3 is TGTGCCAGCAGCTTAGCCCTAGGACAGTCGAACTATGGCTACACCTTC.

The chain links TRBV7-8 to TRBJ1-2, with D perhaps matching TRBD1 (6 bases). Germline-derived CDR1 and CDR2 are SGHVS and FQNEAQ. The CDR3 sequence is 13 residues long. Trimming pared 3 bases from V and 4 bases from J, leaving 9 bases between. The CDR3 sequence: CASSFAGVYGYTF. CDR3 coding DNA: TGTGCCAGCAGCTTTGCAGGGGTCTATGGCTACACCTTC.

This clone was counted a single time. The genes are TRBV5-4 and TRBJ2-5; 8 nucleotides align to TRBD2. The V gene end was trimmed by 10 bases and the J gene end by 0 bases; junction bases not matched to a gene: 8. The CDR3 has 14 amino acids. CDR1 and CDR2 from the germline V gene are SGHNT and YYREEE (reference sequence). In nucleotides, the CDR3 is TGTGCCTACCGGACTAGCCAGTACCAAGAGACCCAGTACTTC. Translating it yields CAYRTSQYQETQYF.

The table lists this clone with a count of one. V gene TRBV5-5 combines with J gene TRBJ2-7; the D is unclear. The V gene lost 0 bases and the J gene lost 9 bases, with 10 bases spanning the gap. Germline V gives CDR1 SGHKS, CDR2 YYEKEE (reference sequence). The CDR3 is 12 amino acids. The CDR3 bases are TGTGCCAGCAGCTTGGCAGGATTTGGGCAGTACTTC. Translation: CASSLAGFGQYF. The full variable domain, in which reference TRBV5-5 and TRBJ2-7 provide the parts outside the CDR3, is DAGVTQSPTHLIKTRGQQVTLRCSPISGHKSVSWYQQVLGQGPQFIFQYYEKEERGRGNFPDRFSARQFPNYSSELNVNALLLGDSALYLCASSLAGFGQYFGPGTRLTVT.

This chain joins TRBV24-1 and TRBJ2-5, with 10 bases matching TRBD2. V was pared by 5 bases and J by 2 bases, with 10 bases of the junction left unmatched. The V gene's germline CDR1 is KGHDR and CDR2 SFDVKD. The length of the CDR3 is 17 residues. DNA for the CDR3: TGTGCCACCAGTGGTCGGGGGCTAGCGGGAGTTCAAGAGACCCAGTACTTC. It yields the protein CATSGRGLAGVQETQYF.

This clone was picked up one time. The chain carries TRBV30 and TRBJ2-5; no definite D call. The germline CDR1 and CDR2 sequences are GTSNPN and SVGIG (reference sequence). The CDR3 has 11 amino acids. V was shortened by 1 base and J by 4 bases, with 4 bases between the two germline ends. Here the CDR3 DNA reads TGTGCCTGGAGTGCGAGAGAGACCCAGTACTTC. Translated: CAWSARETQYF.

The J gene is TRBJ1-5, the V gene TRBV7-6; no reliable D call. V shed 2 bases and J shed 4 bases, with 6 bases lying between them. The germline gives CDR1 SGHVS, CDR2 FNYEAQ. The CDR3 runs to 13 residues. CDR3 amino acids: CASSLSTNQPQHF. As DNA, the CDR3 is TGTGCCAGCAGCTTATCGACAAATCAGCCCCAGCATTTT.

A single count supports this clone. The chain is built from TRBV3-1 (or the pseudogene TRBV3-2) and TRBJ1-5; possibly TRBD1 for D (6 bases). Looked up from germline, CDR1 is LGHDT and CDR2 is YNNKEL (reference sequence). This CDR3 region has 12 residues. Deletions cut 3 bases from V and 8 bases from J, with 8 bases between. The CDR3 spells CASSQGAEPQHF. CDR3 bases: TGTGCCAGCAGCCAGGGGGCTGAGCCCCAGCATTTT.

The genes are TRBV18 and TRBJ2-4, with D perhaps matching TRBD1 (6 bases). The CDR3 spans 17 residues. Germline CDR1 and CDR2: KGHSH and LQKENI. The V end lost 4 bases, the J end lost 1 base, and 17 bases lay between the germline ends. CDR3 bases: TGTGCCAGCTCACAACAACAGGGTCGGTTGGCCAAAAACATTCAGTACTTC. Protein: CASSQQQGRLAKNIQYF.

This clone was seen just once. This chain's CDR3 is CASSARGQENTEAFF. The CDR3 nucleotides are TGTGCCAGCTCAGCTAGAGGACAGGAAAACACTGAAGCTTTCTTT. The chain has TRBV18 and TRBJ1-1, with 7 bases identical to TRBD1. The V gene end was trimmed by 5 bases and the J gene end by 2 bases; junction bases not matched to a gene: 8. The CDR3 extends over 15 amino acids. Germline values: CDR1 KGHSH, CDR2 LQKENI.

V is TRBV5-1 and J is TRBJ1-5, with TRBD1 matching 11 bases. CDR1 SGHRS and CDR2 YFSETQ come from the germline V gene. This CDR3 spans 14 amino acids. Losses at the gene ends were 4 bases for V and 7 bases for J; bases not matched to a gene: 4. The CDR3 nucleotides are TGCGCCAGCAGCCAGGGACAGGGGGGACAGCCCCAGCATTTT. The encoded protein is CASSQGQGGQPQHF.

V gene TRBV27 combines with J gene TRBJ1-5, with TRBD1 matching 11 bases. V lost 5 bases, J lost 3 bases, and 12 bases stayed unmatched. The CDR3 extends over 18 amino acids. Germline values: CDR1 MNHEY, CDR2 SMNVEV (reference sequence). The CDR3 reads CASSTGTGGVNVNQPQHF. The CDR3 nucleotides are TGTGCCAGCAGTACAGGGACAGGGGGTGTTAATGTCAATCAGCCCCAGCATTTT.

This chain joins TRBV11-2 and TRBJ2-2; TRBD1 agrees at 10 bases. Germline V gene data show CDR1 as SGHAT and CDR2 as FQNNGV. After removal of 5 bases from V and 4 bases from J, the junction contained 7 bases not matched to a gene. This CDR3 is 16 amino acids long. The CDR3 DNA sequence: TGTGCCAGCAGCAGAGACAGGGGGCTGGGCACCGGGGAGCTGTTTTTT. The encoded protein is CASSRDRGLGTGELFF. Full variable domain (missing parts from reference TRBV11-2 and TRBJ2-2): EAGVAQSPRYKIIEKRQSVAFWCNPISGHATLYWYQQILGQGPKLLIQFQNNGVVDDSQLPKDRFSAERLKGVDSTLKIQPAKLEDSAVYLCASSRDRGLGTGELFFGEGSRLTVL.